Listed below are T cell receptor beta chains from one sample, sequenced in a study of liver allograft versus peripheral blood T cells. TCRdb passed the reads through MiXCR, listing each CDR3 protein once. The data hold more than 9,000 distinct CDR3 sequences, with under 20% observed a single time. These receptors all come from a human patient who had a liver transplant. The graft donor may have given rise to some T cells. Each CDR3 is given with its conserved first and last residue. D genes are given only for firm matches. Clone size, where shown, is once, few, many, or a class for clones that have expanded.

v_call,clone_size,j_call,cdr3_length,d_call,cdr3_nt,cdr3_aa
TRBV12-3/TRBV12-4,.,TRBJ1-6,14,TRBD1,TGTGCCAGCAGCCAAACAGGGGATGGGTCACCCCTCCACTTT,CASSQTGDGSPLHF
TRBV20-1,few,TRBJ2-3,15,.,TGCAGTGCGCCCCGATCAGCGGAGGGGAAAGATACGCAGTATTTT,CSAPRSAEGKDTQYF
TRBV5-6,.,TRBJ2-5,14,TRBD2,TGTGCCAGCAGCCCCGGGGGGGGGCAAGAGACCCAGTACTTC,CASSPGGGQETQYF
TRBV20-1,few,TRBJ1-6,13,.,TGCAGTGCTAGAGATTTTGGGGAATCACCCCTCCACTTT,CSARDFGESPLHF
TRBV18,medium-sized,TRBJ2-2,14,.,TGTGCCAGCTCACCACTTTGGGGCACCGGGGAGCTGTTTTTT,CASSPLWGTGELFF
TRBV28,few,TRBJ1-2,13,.,TGTGCCAGCAGCCCAGACGGTTCCTATGGCTACACCTTC,CASSPDGSYGYTF
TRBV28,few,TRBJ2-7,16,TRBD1,TGTGCCAGCAGTCTTAGTCCGGGGACAGGGGGCGGCGAGCAGTACTTC,CASSLSPGTGGGEQYF
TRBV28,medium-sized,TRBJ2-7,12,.,TGTGCCAGCAGCCCAGCGGGCTACGAGCAGTACTTC,CASSPAGYEQYF
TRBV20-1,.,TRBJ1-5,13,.,TGCAGTGCTACCGAGGGTATCTGGCAGCCCCAGCATTTT,CSATEGIWQPQHF
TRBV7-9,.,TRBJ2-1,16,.,TGTGCCAGCAGCTTAGCTAAGTTTGGGGTATGGGATGAGCAGTTCTTC,CASSLAKFGVWDEQFF
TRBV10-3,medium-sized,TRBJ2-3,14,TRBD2,TGTGCCATCAGTGCGGCGGGAGTAGAGGATACGCAGTATTTT,CAISAAGVEDTQYF
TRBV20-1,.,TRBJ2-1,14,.,TGCAGTGCAACGGACAGGGGGCGACTAGCGGGAGAGTTCTTC,CSATDRGRLAGEFF
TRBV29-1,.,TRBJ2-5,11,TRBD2,TGCAGCGTGCTAGCGGGAGAGACCCAGTACTTC,CSVLAGETQYF
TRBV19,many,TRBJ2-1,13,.,TGTGCCAGTAGTATTCAAGAGTACAATGAGCAGTTCTTC,CASSIQEYNEQFF
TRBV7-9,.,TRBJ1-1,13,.,TGTGCCAGCAGCTCTCAACTAGAGACTGAAGCTTTCTTT,CASSSQLETEAFF
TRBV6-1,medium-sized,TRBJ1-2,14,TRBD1,TGTGCCAGCAGTGAACTTGACAGGGTGTATGGCTACACCTTC,CASSELDRVYGYTF
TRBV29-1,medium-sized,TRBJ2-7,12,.,TGCAGCGTTGGGGGAGGAGGGTACGAGCAGTACTTC,CSVGGGGYEQYF
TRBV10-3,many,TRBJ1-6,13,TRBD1,TGTGCCATCAGTGAGGGGACAGCTCTACCCCTCCACTTT,CAISEGTALPLHF
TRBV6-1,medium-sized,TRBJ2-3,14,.,TGTGCCAGCAGTGAATCCGGTCTCACAGATACGCAGTATTTT,CASSESGLTDTQYF
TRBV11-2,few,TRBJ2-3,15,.,TGTGCCAGCAGCTCCGTGGGTGCTAGCACAGATACGCAGTATTTT,CASSSVGASTDTQYF
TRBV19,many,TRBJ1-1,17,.,TGTGCCAGTAGTAGCCCCCTCAGGGGAAAGGGGGGTACTGAAGCTTTCTTT,CASSSPLRGKGGTEAFF
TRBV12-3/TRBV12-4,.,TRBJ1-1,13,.,TGTGCCAGCAGTTTCTCGGTGAACACTGAAGCTTTCTTT,CASSFSVNTEAFF
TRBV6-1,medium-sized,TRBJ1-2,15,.,TGTGCCAGCAGTGGGGTCAGTACCAAAGTCTATGGCTACACCTTC,CASSGVSTKVYGYTF
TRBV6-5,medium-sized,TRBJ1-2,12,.,TGTGCCGCGCGCTGGTCTAACTATGGCTACACCTTC,CAARWSNYGYTF
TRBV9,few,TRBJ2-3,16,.,TGTGCCAGCAGCCTACTCGGGGGCACAGGCACAGATACGCAGTATTTT,CASSLLGGTGTDTQYF
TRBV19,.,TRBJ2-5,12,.,TGTGCCAGTTCAGGGCCCCAAGAGACCCAGTACTTC,CASSGPQETQYF
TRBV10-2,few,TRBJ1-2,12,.,TGCGCCAGCAGCAGTAAGGTGGATGGCTACACCTTC,CASSSKVDGYTF
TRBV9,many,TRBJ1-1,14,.,TGTGCCAGCAGCGTAGAACAAACGAACACTGAAGCTTTCTTT,CASSVEQTNTEAFF
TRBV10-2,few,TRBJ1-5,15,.,TGCGCCAGCATGGCAGGGGCAGCAATGGGGACTCCCCAGCATTTT,CASMAGAAMGTPQHF
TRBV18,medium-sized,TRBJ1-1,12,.,TGTGCCAGCTCACAGGGGGACACTGAAGCTTTCTTT,CASSQGDTEAFF
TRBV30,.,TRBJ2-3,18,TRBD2,TGTGCCTGGAGTCCCCGTCCCCTACTAGCGGGATACACAGATACGCAGTATTTT,CAWSPRPLLAGYTDTQYF
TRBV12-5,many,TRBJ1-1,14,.,TGTGCTAGTGGCCTTACAGCGTCGAACACTGAAGCTTTCTTT,CASGLTASNTEAFF
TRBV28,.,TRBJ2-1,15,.,TGTGCCAGCAGTTCCATAGCGGATCATTACAATGAGCAGTTCTTC,CASSSIADHYNEQFF
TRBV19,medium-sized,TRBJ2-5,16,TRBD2,TGTGCCAGTAGTATTACTGGCGGGAGGACGGGAGAGACCCAGTACTTC,CASSITGGRTGETQYF
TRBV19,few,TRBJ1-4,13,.,TGTGCCAGTAGTCCGGGGGCAGGAGAAAAACTGTTTTTT,CASSPGAGEKLFF
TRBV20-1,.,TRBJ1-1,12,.,TGCAGTGCCCTACGGGGGCGGGGTGAAGCTTTCTTT,CSALRGRGEAFF
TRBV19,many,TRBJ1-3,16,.,TGTGCCAGTAGTATAGACGGCGGAGACTCTGGAAACACCATATATTTT,CASSIDGGDSGNTIYF
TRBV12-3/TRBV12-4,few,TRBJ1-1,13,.,TGTGCCAGCAGCGCCCTACGACAGACTGAAGCTTTCTTT,CASSALRQTEAFF
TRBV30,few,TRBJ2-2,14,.,TGTGCGGGAAGGAGCAGGGCGAAAACCGGGGAGCTGTTTTTT,CAGRSRAKTGELFF
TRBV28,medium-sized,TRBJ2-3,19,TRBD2,TGTGCCAGCAGTTCGTCCGAGACTAGCGGGAGATACCCCACAGATACGCAGTATTTT,CASSSSETSGRYPTDTQYF
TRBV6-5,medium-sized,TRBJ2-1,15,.,TGTGCCAGCAGTTACTTCTGGCTATCGTTTGATGAGCAGTTCTTC,CASSYFWLSFDEQFF
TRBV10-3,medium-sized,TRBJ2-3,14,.,TGTGCCATCAGTCTCGGGGGGCCCACAGATACGCAGTATTTT,CAISLGGPTDTQYF
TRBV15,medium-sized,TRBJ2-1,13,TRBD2,TGTGCCACCACGAGGGGAGGGTACAATGAGCAGTTCTTC,CATTRGGYNEQFF
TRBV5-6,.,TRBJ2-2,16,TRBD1,TGTGCCAGCAGCTGGCTGAGACAGGGTGGCACCGAGGAGCTGTTTTTT,CASSWLRQGGTEELFF
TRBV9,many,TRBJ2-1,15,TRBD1,TGTGCCAGCAGACCGCCCGGGACAGAGAATAATGAGCAGTTCTTC,CASRPPGTENNEQFF
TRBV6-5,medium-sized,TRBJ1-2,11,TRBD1,TGTGCCAGCAGACAGGGGTATGGCTACACCTTC,CASRQGYGYTF
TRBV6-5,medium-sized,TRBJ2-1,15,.,TGTGCCAGCAGTCCCATCAGGGTGTCTCAAGGGGAGCAGTTCTTC,CASSPIRVSQGEQFF
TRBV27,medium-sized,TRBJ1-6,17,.,TGTGCCAGCAGTTTATCTATTAAATCTGTGGGGTACTCACCCCTCCACTTT,CASSLSIKSVGYSPLHF
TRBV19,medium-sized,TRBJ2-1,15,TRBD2,TGTGCCAGTAGTCCCGGACTAGCGAGCAACAATGAGCAGTTCTTC,CASSPGLASNNEQFF
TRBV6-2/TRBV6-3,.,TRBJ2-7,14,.,TGTGCCAGCAGTCCACCGGGAAAATTCTACGAGCAGTACTTC,CASSPPGKFYEQYF
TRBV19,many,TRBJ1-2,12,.,TGTGCCAGTAGTTCGACAGGTTATGGCTACACCTTC,CASSSTGYGYTF
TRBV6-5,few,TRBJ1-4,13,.,TGTGCCAGCAGTTACTCCCGTAATGAAAAACTGTTTTTT,CASSYSRNEKLFF
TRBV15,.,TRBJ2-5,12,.,TGTGCCACCAGCAGAGATACAGAGACCCAGTACTTC,CATSRDTETQYF
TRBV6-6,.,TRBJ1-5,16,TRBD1,TGTGCCAGCAGTTACGGGGCAGGGGGAGGCAATCAGCCCCAGCATTTT,CASSYGAGGGNQPQHF
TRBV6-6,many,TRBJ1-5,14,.,TGTGCCAGCTTCGAGCAGGGAAGCAATCAGCCCCAGCATTTT,CASFEQGSNQPQHF
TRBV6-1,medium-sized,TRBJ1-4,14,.,TGTGCCAGCAGTGAACAACAGGGATGGGAAAAACTGTTTTTT,CASSEQQGWEKLFF
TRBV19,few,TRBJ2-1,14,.,TGTGCCAGTAGTCGGGAGTTCAGTTACAATGAGCAGTTCTTC,CASSREFSYNEQFF